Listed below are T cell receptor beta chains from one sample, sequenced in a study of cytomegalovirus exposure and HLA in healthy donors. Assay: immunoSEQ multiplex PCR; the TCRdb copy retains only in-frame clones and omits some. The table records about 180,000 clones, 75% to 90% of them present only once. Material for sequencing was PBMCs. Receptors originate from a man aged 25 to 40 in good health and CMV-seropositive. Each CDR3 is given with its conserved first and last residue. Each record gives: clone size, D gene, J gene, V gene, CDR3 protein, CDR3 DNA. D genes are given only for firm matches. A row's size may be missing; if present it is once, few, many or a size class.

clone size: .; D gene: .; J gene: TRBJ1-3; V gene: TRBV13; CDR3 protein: CASSYTGNGNTIYF; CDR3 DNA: TGTGCCAGCAGCTATACAGGGAATGGAAACACCATATATTTT
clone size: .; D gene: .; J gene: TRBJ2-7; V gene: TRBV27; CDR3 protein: CASSLGGRPYEQYF; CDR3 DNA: TGTGCCAGCAGTCTAGGGGGACGGCCCTACGAGCAGTACTTC
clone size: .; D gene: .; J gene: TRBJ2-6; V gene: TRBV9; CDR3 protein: CASSVGPEAGANVLTF; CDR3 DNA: TGTGCCAGCAGCGTAGGGCCCGAGGCTGGGGCCAACGTCCTGACTTTC
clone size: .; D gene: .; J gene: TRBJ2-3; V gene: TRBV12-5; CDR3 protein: CASGLVPGIADTQYF; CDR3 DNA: TGTGCTAGTGGTTTGGTCCCAGGGATCGCAGATACGCAGTATTTT
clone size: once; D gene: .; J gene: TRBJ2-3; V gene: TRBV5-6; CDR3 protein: CASSLNGNLPDTQYF; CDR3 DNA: TGTGCCAGCAGCTTGAACGGGAACCTCCCAGATACGCAGTATTTT
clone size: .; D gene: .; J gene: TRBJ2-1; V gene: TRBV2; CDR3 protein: CASSERRQYNEQFF; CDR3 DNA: TGTGCCAGCAGTGAACGGAGACAGTACAATGAGCAGTTCTTC
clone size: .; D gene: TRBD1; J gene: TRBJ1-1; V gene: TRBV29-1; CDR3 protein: CSGRDRPNTEAFF; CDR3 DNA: TGCAGCGGCCGGGACAGGCCGAACACTGAAGCTTTCTTT
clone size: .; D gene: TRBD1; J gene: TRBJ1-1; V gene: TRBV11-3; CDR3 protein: CASSVNRGNTEAFF; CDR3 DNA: TGTGCCAGCAGCGTCAACAGGGGGAACACTGAAGCTTTCTTT
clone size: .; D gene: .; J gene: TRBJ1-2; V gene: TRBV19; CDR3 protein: CASSIRTLASSYGYTF; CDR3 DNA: TGTGCCAGTAGTATAAGGACTCTAGCGTCTAGCTATGGCTACACCTTC
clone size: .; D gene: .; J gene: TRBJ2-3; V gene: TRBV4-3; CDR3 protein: CASSSYAATDTQYF; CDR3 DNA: TGCGCCAGCAGTAGCTATGCGGCTACAGATACGCAGTATTTT
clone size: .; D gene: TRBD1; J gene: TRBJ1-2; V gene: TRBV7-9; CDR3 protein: CASSPRDSIYGYTF; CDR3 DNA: TGTGCCAGCAGCCCCCGGGACAGCATCTATGGCTACACCTTC
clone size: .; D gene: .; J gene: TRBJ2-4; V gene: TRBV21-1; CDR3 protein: CASSNWTTLAKNIQYF; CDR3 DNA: TGTGCCAGCAGCAATTGGACTACCCTAGCCAAAAACATTCAGTACTTC
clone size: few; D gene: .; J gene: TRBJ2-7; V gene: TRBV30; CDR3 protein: CAWSFSAYEQYF; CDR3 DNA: TGTGCCTGGAGTTTCTCAGCCTACGAGCAGTACTTC
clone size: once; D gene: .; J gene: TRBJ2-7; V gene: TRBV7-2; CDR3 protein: CASSFSGEAQYEQYF; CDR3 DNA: TGTGCCAGCAGCTTCTCCGGGGAGGCCCAGTACGAGCAGTACTTC
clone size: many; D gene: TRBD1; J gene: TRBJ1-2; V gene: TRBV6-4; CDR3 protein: CASSDSEGTGHGYTF; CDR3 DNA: TGTGCCAGCAGTGACTCCGAGGGGACAGGGCATGGCTACACCTTC
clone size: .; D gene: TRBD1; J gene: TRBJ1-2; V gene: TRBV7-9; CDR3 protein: CASSHDRGPRRGFCGYTF; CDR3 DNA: TGTGCCAGCAGCCATGACAGGGGGCCACGGAGGGGTTTCTGTGGCTACACCTTC
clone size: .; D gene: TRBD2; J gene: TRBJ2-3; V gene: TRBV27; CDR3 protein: CASSGRTSGSLPDTQYF; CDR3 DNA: TGTGCCAGCAGTGGACGGACTAGCGGGAGTCTCCCAGATACGCAGTATTTT
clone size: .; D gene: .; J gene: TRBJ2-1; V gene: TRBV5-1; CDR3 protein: CASSFRDLRDSEQFF; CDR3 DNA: TGCGCCAGCAGCTTCCGGGACTTACGGGACAGTGAGCAGTTCTTC
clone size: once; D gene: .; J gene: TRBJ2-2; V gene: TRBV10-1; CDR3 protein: CASSDLQGDTGELFF; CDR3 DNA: TGCGCCAGCAGTGACCTACAGGGAGACACCGGGGAGCTGTTTTTT
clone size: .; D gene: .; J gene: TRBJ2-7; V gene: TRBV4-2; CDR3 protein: CASSQPQSGTSYEQYF; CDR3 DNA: TGTGCCAGCAGCCAACCACAGAGTGGGACAAGCTACGAGCAGTACTTC
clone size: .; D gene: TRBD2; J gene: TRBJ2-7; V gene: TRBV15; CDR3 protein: CATSRVPGGLAGLEQYF; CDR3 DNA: TGTGCCACCAGCAGAGTCCCGGGGGGACTAGCGGGTTTGGAGCAGTACTTC
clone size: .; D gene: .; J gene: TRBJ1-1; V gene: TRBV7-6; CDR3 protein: CASSLGGPNTEAFF; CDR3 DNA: TGTGCCAGCAGCTTAGGGGGCCCGAACACTGAAGCTTTCTTT
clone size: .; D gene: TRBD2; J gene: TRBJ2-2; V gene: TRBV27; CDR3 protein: CASRLAGVNTGELFF; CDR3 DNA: TGTGCCAGCAGACTAGCGGGGGTAAACACCGGGGAGCTGTTTTTT
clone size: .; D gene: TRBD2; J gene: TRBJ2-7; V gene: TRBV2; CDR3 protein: CASKFFTSGSYEQYF; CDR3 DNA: TGTGCCAGCAAGTTTTTTACTAGCGGATCCTACGAGCAGTACTTC
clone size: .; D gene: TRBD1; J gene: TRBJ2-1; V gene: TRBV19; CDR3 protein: CASSIVWDRVVEQFF; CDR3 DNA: TGTGCCAGTAGTATAGTATGGGACAGGGTAGTTGAGCAGTTCTTC
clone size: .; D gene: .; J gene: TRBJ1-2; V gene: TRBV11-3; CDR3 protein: CASSFQGDTLHYGYTF; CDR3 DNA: TGTGCCAGCAGCTTCCAAGGGGATACGCTTCACTATGGCTACACCTTC
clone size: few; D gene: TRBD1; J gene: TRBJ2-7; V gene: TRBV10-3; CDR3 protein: CAIGEGTGGYEQYF; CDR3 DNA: TGTGCCATCGGGGAGGGGACAGGGGGCTACGAGCAGTACTTC